The 3 T cell receptor beta chains presented below share a single source sample, sequenced in a study of T cells in Graves' hyperthyroidism and ophthalmopathy. Using RNA transcripts as the source, TCR beta CDR3 regions were amplified. TCR CDR3 underwent first-round RT-PCR with the HTBI primer set. TCRdb called the multiplex PCR reads again in MiXCR, with one record for every CDR3 protein. This sample has 600,000 to 650,000 distinct CDR3 sequences, with about 17% found just once. Input material: blood. Every receptor here comes from a woman aged 25 to 39 with Graves' hyperthyroidism.

This clonotype was counted at least ten times. The chain employs TRBV30 and TRBJ2-7, with D possibly matching TRBD1 (5 bases). Germline-derived CDR1 and CDR2 are GTSNPN and SVGIG (reference sequence). Between the trimmed V and J ends, which lost 2 bases and 4 bases, there was a span of 6 bases. The CDR3 loop spans 11 amino acids. Here the CDR3 DNA reads TGTGCCTGGAGTCAGGGATACGAGCAGTACTTC. It is translated as CAWSQGYEQYF.

The chain is built from TRBV6-1 and TRBJ1-5, with 7 bases fitting TRBD1. This CDR3 is 15 amino acids long. Trimming removed 10 bases from V and 1 base from J; junction bases left unmatched: 10. Germline-derived CDR1 and CDR2 are MNHNS and SASEGT. Here the CDR3 reads CATYDQGVSNQPQHF. As DNA, the CDR3 is TGTGCCACCTATGACCAGGGGGTAAGCAATCAGCCCCAGCATTTT.

This clonotype was picked up a small number of times. The CDR3 region has the DNA TGTGCCAGCAGTGTATCACAGACCGACCACAACACCATATATTTT. Translation: CASSVSQTDHNTIYF. The V and J genes are TRBV2 and TRBJ1-3; no definite D call. Germline CDR1 is SNHLY and CDR2 is FYNNEI. The ends were cut back, 4 bases at V and 7 bases at J, with 17 bases in the middle. This CDR3 spans 15 amino acids.